This entry concerns a single TCR beta chain. Its matching antigen is unknown. TCRdb itself ran the reads through MiXCR, one entry per CDR3 protein. The data contain about 25,000 distinct CDR3 sequences, about 23% of them seen just once; the ten biggest clones take up about 90%. This record belongs to a study of T cell repertoires in cytomegalovirus infection. Overall study: Public TCR beta signatures indicated both CMV infection and matching HLA type. Overall study results and limits: Ex vivo responses were dominated by HLA-C-restricted CMV-specific TCR beta clonotypes.

Germline V gene lookup returns CDR1 MNHNY and CDR2 SVGAGI (reference sequence). The V segment lost 2 bases and the J segment 0 bases; nucleotides outside the gene matches: 6. This CDR3 spans 17 amino acids. The chain joins TRBV6-6 to TRBJ2-2; 7 positions agree with TRBD1. The sequencing here drew on CD8+ T cells from cultured PBMCs, taken from culture after CMV antigen stimulation. This sequence was found in a human donor in good health (CMV status not recorded). Some clones in this sample may be carry-over from other donors' samples. CDR3: CASSYPRDSANTGELFF. The CDR3 DNA is TGTGCCAGCAGTTACCCCAGGGACAGCGCGAACACCGGGGAGCTGTTTTTT.